This T cell receptor (beta chain) was recovered during a study of blood T cell repertoires in COVID-19. Study at large: T cells, B-cell-depleted T cells, or PBMCs provided the cDNA or gDNA that served as material.

CDR1 and CDR2 from the germline V gene are LNHDA and SQIVND (reference sequence). J was trimmed by 5 bases and V by 5 bases; bases with no gene match: 9. CDR3 length equals 15 residues. As processed by the authors: Amplification of reference gene primers provided the estimated nucleated cell counts. Data came from immunoSEQ multiplex PCR; TCRdb stores just in-frame clones and leaves some out. V, J and clone size reflect that table, while D and trimming were determined from the DNA. The sample lists 75,000 or so clones, 65% to 85% occurring once. The chain employs TRBV19 and TRBJ2-1; 7 nucleotides align to TRBD1. The sequenced material came from peripheral blood. The sequence derives from a man aged 60 to 75 with active or convalescent COVID-19. This CDR3 reads CASSAWDSTHNEQFF. CDR3 DNA sequence: TGTGCCAGTAGTGCCTGGGACAGTACCCACAATGAGCAGTTCTTC.